These 20 T cell receptor beta chains were sequenced from one sample in a study of metastatic and nonmetastatic thyroid tumors. All patients were untreated before thyroid surgery. TCRdb re-called clones via MiXCR from the PCR reads. The data show about 21,000 clones, roughly a quarter seen once. Input material: blood. The receptors were gathered from a female donor with papillary thyroid cancer or a benign thyroid nodule (not recorded which). Some clones in this sample may be carry-over from other donors' samples.

The J gene is TRBJ2-2, the V gene TRBV24-1; D is unresolved. The V end lost 2 bases, the J end lost 4 bases, and 4 bases lay between the germline ends. The germline CDR1 and CDR2 sequences are KGHDR and SFDVKD. The CDR3 covers 13 residues. The CDR3 region has the DNA TGTGCCACCAGTGATTCCCCCACCGGGGAGCTGTTTTTT. Protein product: CATSDSPTGELFF.

There are a few counts of this clone. V and J are TRBV7-2 and TRBJ2-7; D assignment may be TRBD1 or TRBD2 (5 bases each). The CDR3 is 14 amino acids. Between the trimmed V and J ends, which lost 4 bases and 5 bases, there was a span of 15 bases. The V gene's germline CDR1 is SGHTA and CDR2 FQGNSA. The CDR3 sequence is CASSSRGQGDEQYF. The CDR3 bases are TGTGCCAGCAGCTCCCGCGGGCAGGGTGACGAGCAGTACTTC.

The CDR3 DNA reads as TGTGCCTGGAGGGGGGACCCGGGACAGGAGAATTCACCCCTCCACTTT. Residues: CAWRGDPGQENSPLHF. V usage is TRBV30 and J usage is TRBJ1-6; 8 bases align to TRBD1. V gave up 3 bases and J gave up 7 bases; unmatched junction bases: 11. This CDR3 has 16 amino acids. CDR1 and CDR2 from the germline V gene are GTSNPN and SVGIG (reference sequence).

There are many counts of this clone. This rearrangement joins TRBV28 to TRBJ2-7; TRBD1 is a possible D gene (7 bases). The CDR3 runs to 14 residues. In germline, CDR1 is MDHEN, CDR2 SYDVKM. Trimming took 3 bases from V and 5 from J, leaving 14 bases between them. The CDR3 reads CASSLEGQNDEQYF. In DNA, the CDR3 is TGTGCCAGCAGTTTGGAGGGACAGAACGACGAGCAGTACTTC. The variable domain in full, completed from reference TRBV28 and TRBJ2-7, reads DVKVTQSSRYLVKRTGEKVFLECVQDMDHENMFWYRQDPGLGLRLIYFSYDVKMKEKGDIPEGYSVSREKKERFSLILESASTNQTSMYLCASSLEGQNDEQYFGPGTRLTVT.

At least ten counts were recorded for this clone. The identical CDR3 is also encoded by other nucleotide sequences in the sample. The V and J genes are TRBV10-2 and TRBJ2-7, with D possibly called TRBD1 or TRBD2 (6 bases each). The CDR3 has 15 amino acids. Germline V gene lookup returns CDR1 WSHSY and CDR2 SAAADI. The V end was cut by 2 bases, the J end by 3 bases, with 14 bases between. The CDR3 DNA reads TGCGCCAGCAGTGAGGGAGGGGGACCGTTCTACGAGCAGTACTTC. Translation: CASSEGGGPFYEQYF.

This clone was seen at least ten times. The chain combines TRBV20-1 with TRBJ1-3, with D perhaps TRBD1 (5 bases). The CDR3 has 14 residues. V was clipped by 0 bases and J by 2 bases, with 8 bases between them. Looked up from germline, CDR1 is DFQATT and CDR2 is SNEGSKA (reference sequence). The CDR3 DNA is TGCAGTGCTAGAGAGTCAGGGACTGGAAACACCATATATTTT. Amino acid sequence: CSARESGTGNTIYF.

This clone was picked up many times. The J gene is TRBJ2-3, the V gene TRBV5-6; 10 nucleotides match TRBD1. CDR1 is SGHDT, CDR2 YYEEEE, per germline. The V segment lost 4 bases and the J segment 4 bases; nucleotides outside the gene matches: 9. The CDR3 loop spans 16 amino acids. DNA of the CDR3: TGTGCCAGCAGCCTTCGTAGGACAGGGGGTTCAGATACGCAGTATTTT. Protein: CASSLRRTGGSDTQYF.

This clone was found a few times. V usage is TRBV10-1 and J usage is TRBJ1-1; TRBD1 aligns across 7 bases. The germline gives CDR1 WNHNN, CDR2 SYGVQD (reference sequence). V lost 3 bases, J lost 5 bases, and 9 bases stayed unmatched. This CDR3 has 15 amino acids. The CDR3 DNA reads TGCGCCAGCAGTGACCTCAGGGGGGGCTTGACTGAAGCTTTCTTT. It specifies CASSDLRGGLTEAFF.

By frequency in the sample, this clone is medium-sized (0.01 to 0.1%). The V gene is TRBV20-1, the J gene TRBJ2-1; weak D call: TRBD2 (6 bases). V lost 4 bases and J 2 bases, leaving 9 bases between the germline ends. The CDR3 sequence is 13 residues long. CDR1 and CDR2 (germline): DFQATT, SNEGSKA (reference sequence). The DNA of the CDR3 is TGCAGTGCTATCCCGGGAGCCTACAATGAGCAGTTCTTC. This codes for CSAIPGAYNEQFF.

The chain recombines TRBV6-5 with TRBJ1-1, with 9 bases matching TRBD1. CDR1 and CDR2 (germline): MNHEY, SVGAGI. The junction had 1 base not matched to a gene; V was cut back by 0 bases and J by 5 bases. The CDR3 consists of 14 residues. The CDR3 sequence is CASSYSTGGTEAFF. The CDR3 DNA sequence: TGTGCCAGCAGTTACTCGACAGGGGGGACTGAAGCTTTCTTT.

This clone came up many times. This chain joins TRBV2 and TRBJ1-4; the D is unclear. Trimming removed 4 bases from V and 5 bases from J, with 11 bases in between. The CDR3 covers 14 residues. Per the germline V gene, CDR1 is SNHLY and CDR2 is FYNNEI. The CDR3 is CASSVSGSNEKLFF. The CDR3 coding sequence is TGTGCCAGCAGTGTGTCGGGGAGCAATGAAAAACTGTTTTTT. Together with reference TRBV2 and TRBJ1-4, the CDR3 gives the full variable domain: EPEVTQTPSHQVTQMGQEVILRCVPISNHLYFYWYRQILGQKVEFLVSFYNNEISEKSEIFDDQFSVERPDGSNFTLKIRSTKLEDSAMYFCASSVSGSNEKLFFGSGTQLSVL.

This clone was counted between two and nine times. The chain couples TRBV6-1 to TRBJ1-1; TRBD1 aligns across 7 bases. Per germline, CDR1 MNHNS and CDR2 SASEGT. This CDR3 is 13 amino acids long. Trimming removed 5 bases from V and 8 bases from J; junction bases left unmatched: 8. Here the CDR3 reads CASSLRQGTEAFF. Written as DNA, the CDR3 is TGTGCCAGCAGTCTGAGACAGGGAACCGAAGCTTTCTTT.

This clone showed up many times. V gene TRBV19 combines with J gene TRBJ2-5; the D gene is possibly TRBD2 (6 bases). V was clipped by 4 bases and J by 2 bases, with 14 bases between them. The CDR3 totals 15 residues. The germline CDR1 and CDR2 sequences are LNHDA and SQIVND (reference sequence). This CDR3 reads CASSTLGSGQETQYF. The CDR3 nucleotides are TGTGCCAGTAGTACCCTCGGTAGCGGACAAGAGACCCAGTACTTC.

By proportion, this clone is medium-sized. The chain couples TRBV6-1 to TRBJ2-7, with TRBD1 matching over 7 bases. Germline lookup yields CDR1 MNHNS and CDR2 SASEGT. This CDR3 spans 15 amino acids. Unmatched junction bases numbered 4, after V lost 2 bases and J lost 0 bases. The CDR3 here is CASSERQGGSYEQYF. The CDR3 nucleotides are TGTGCCAGCAGTGAAAGACAGGGTGGCTCCTACGAGCAGTACTTC.

This clone has a count of ten or more. The chain links TRBV19 to TRBJ1-1; D gene ambiguous. In germline, CDR1 is LNHDA, CDR2 SQIVND (reference sequence). The CDR3 length is 13 residues. V shed 3 bases and J shed 10 bases, with 15 bases lying between them. The CDR3 nucleotides are TGTGCCAGTAGTATCTATGGAGGGAGTGGAGCTTTCTTT. Translating gives CASSIYGGSGAFF.

This clone was counted many times. CDR3 sequence (DNA): TGTGCCAGCAGCCATACAGTGACAGATACGCAGTATTTT. It is translated as CASSHTVTDTQYF. This chain uses TRBV4-2 with TRBJ2-3; D is unresolved. The CDR3 loop spans 13 amino acids. Trimming took off 3 bases at V and 3 bases at J, with 7 bases between the two ends. Germline V CDR1 and CDR2: LGHNA, YNFKEQ.

V gene TRBV19 combines with J gene TRBJ2-3, with 8 positions matching TRBD2. With 4 bases clipped from V and 8 bases from J, the junction kept 11 bases outside the gene matches. CDR3 length: 15 amino acids. The germline gives CDR1 LNHDA, CDR2 SQIVND (reference sequence). CDR3 loop: CASSRASGRRGTQYF. CDR3 DNA: TGTGCCAGTAGTAGGGCTAGCGGGCGACGGGGTACGCAGTATTTT. The full variable domain, rest sourced from reference TRBV19 and TRBJ2-3, is DGGITQSPKYLFRKEGQNVTLSCEQNLNHDAMYWYRQDPGQGLRLIYYSQIVNDFQKGDIAEGYSVSREKKESFPLTVTSAQKNPTAFYLCASSRASGRRGTQYFGPGTRLTVL.

This clone was recorded a few times. One junction end disagrees with the germline gene, perhaps due to a read error. V and J are TRBV6-1 and TRBJ2-5, with D possibly matching TRBD2 (5 bases). Germline assignment: CDR1 MNHNS and CDR2 SASEGT. This CDR3 has 15 amino acids. CDR3 in DNA: TGTGCCAGCAGTAAGTATCCAGTAGGGTGGGAGACCCAGTATTTC. As protein: CASSKYPVGWETQYF.

At least ten counts were recorded for this clone. The chain employs TRBV6-1 and TRBJ2-7; TRBD2 matches 13 bases. V gave up 6 bases and J gave up 4 bases; unmatched junction bases: 6. This CDR3 region has 15 residues. From germline, CDR1 is MNHNS and CDR2 SASEGT. The DNA of the CDR3 is TGTGCCAGCAGCCGCGGGACTAGCGGGACTTACGAGCAGTACTTC. Residues: CASSRGTSGTYEQYF.

This clone was counted at least ten times. A much larger clone differs by one base, so this may be a read error. The chain uses TRBV27 and TRBJ2-1; either TRBD1 or TRBD2 may fit D (5 bases each). Germline CDR1 is MNHEY and CDR2 is SMNVEV (reference sequence). CDR3 size: 15 residues. V dropped 6 bases and J dropped 4 bases, with 16 bases sitting between them. This CDR3 reads CASRNRDRTYNEQFF. Written as DNA, the CDR3 is TGTGCCAGCAGAAACCGGGACCGTACGTACAATGAGCAGTTCTTC.